Listed below are T cell receptor beta chains from one sample, sequenced in a study of blood T cell repertoires in COVID-19. The table came from immunoSEQ multiplex PCR; TCRdb's copy has only in-frame clones and leaves some out. Of around 300,000 clones in the sample, 65% to 90% were seen once. Input material: peripheral blood. The receptors were sampled from a human donor in a cohort sampled during active COVID-19. Both conserved end residues are trimmed from each CDR3.

j_call v_call cdr3_aa
TRBJ2-1 TRBV4-1 ASSQGLAQTSYNEQF
TRBJ2-1 TRBV5-1 ASSPVAGPYNEQF
TRBJ2-7 TRBV4-1 ASSQVGTRASSYEQY
TRBJ1-1 TRBV6-5 ASRGGAGTEAF
TRBJ1-3 TRBV5-4 ASSPRQGAGNTIY
TRBJ2-7 TRBV28 ASSFTGAVYEQY
TRBJ2-1 TRBV9 ASSVGTSGFEQF
TRBJ1-5 TRBV19 ASNPQGGPQH
TRBJ2-1 TRBV9 ASSPTSGSYNEQF
TRBJ2-1 TRBV6-4 ASSDLISGTSGANEQF
TRBJ2-2 TRBV5-8 ASIPATVNTGELF
TRBJ1-1 TRBV9 ASSVGVVSINTEAF
TRBJ2-3 TRBV5-1 ASSLVSGTSTDTQY
TRBJ2-5 TRBV7-8 ASSIRQGTLLGY
TRBJ2-7 TRBV16 ASSLPGYEQY
TRBJ1-4 TRBV13 ASSLSVVKRGRKGNEKLF
TRBJ1-2 TRBV5-1 ASSLEGTGYYT
TRBJ1-1 TRBV19 ASSLPGGAKNTEAF
TRBJ2-1 TRBV20-1 SAENNEQF
TRBJ2-3 TRBV5-6 ASSFRSGVNADTQY
TRBJ2-1 TRBV7-2 ASSFRGAGVNEQF
TRBJ2-2 TRBV5-6 ASSGTSEFTGELF
TRBJ2-1 TRBV9 ASKPPGSGSYNEQF